One sample yielded the 25 T cell receptor beta chains listed below, sequenced in a study of immune evolution from preneoplasia to lung adenocarcinoma. TCRdb's table, derived via immunoSEQ multiplex PCR, lists solely in-frame clones and lacks some. This repertoire shows 8,800 or so clones, around four fifths found once; its top ten account for about 6.2%. Sequencing input: FFPE lung adenocarcinoma in situ tissue. These receptors were taken from a person between 55 and 80 years old with lung adenocarcinoma.

In this sample, this clone turned up a few times. This chain's CDR3 is CASSEAFTASYEQYF. The CDR3 nucleotides are TGTGCCAGCAGTGAGGCATTTACAGCTTCCTACGAGCAGTACTTC. The genes are TRBV6-1 and TRBJ2-7; D not certain. The V gene's germline CDR1 is MNHNS and CDR2 SASEGT. The CDR3 runs 15 residues. V lost 3 bases and J lost 1, with 13 bases in between.

The chain has TRBV5-1 and TRBJ1-1, with TRBD1 as a possible D gene (5 bases). The germline V gene has CDR1 SGHRS and CDR2 YFSETQ. Trimming cost V 4 bases and J 4 bases, with 14 bases left between them. The CDR3 runs 14 residues. The chain's CDR3 is CASSHLDRTTEAFF. CDR3 DNA sequence: TGCGCCAGCAGCCACCTAGACAGAACCACTGAAGCTTTCTTT.

The chain is built from TRBV9 and TRBJ2-1; the D gene is possibly TRBD1 (5 bases). This CDR3 has 14 residues. Deletions cut 0 bases from V and 6 bases from J, with 10 bases between. Germline loops: CDR1 SGDLS, CDR2 YYNGEE. CDR3 sequence reads: CASSVEAGLNEQFF. The CDR3 coding sequence is TGTGCCAGCAGCGTAGAGGCAGGGCTCAATGAGCAGTTCTTC.

CDR3 DNA: TGTGCCAGCGTAGGTAACTCCTACGAGCAGTACTTC. Translation gives CASVGNSYEQYF. V and J are TRBV6-5 and TRBJ2-7; D is uncertain. This CDR3 spans 12 amino acids. Germline CDR1 MNHEY, CDR2 SVGAGI. The V and J ends lost 8 bases and 0 bases respectively, with 8 bases between them.

The V call is TRBV13, the J call TRBJ2-1, with D possibly matching TRBD1 (5 bases). The germline gives CDR1 PRHDT, CDR2 FYEKMQ (reference sequence). This CDR3 has 13 residues. V was cut by 2 bases and J by 16 bases, with 18 bases left in between. CDR3 residues: CASSLNPSGQGFF. The CDR3, as DNA: TGTGCCAGCAGCTTAAACCCCTCAGGGCAGGGCTTCTTC.

This sequence joins TRBV7-2 and TRBJ2-3; possible D gene TRBD1, 5 bases. Trimming removed 7 bases at V and 0 bases at J, with 14 bases between. This CDR3 is 15 amino acids long. Germline V gene data show CDR1 as SGHTA and CDR2 as FQGNSA. The CDR3 DNA reads as TGTGCCAGCACCCTAGGGGCGGCGAGCACAGATACGCAGTATTTT. As protein: CASTLGAASTDTQYF.

CDR3 protein: CATSRDLRTGGYEQYF. CDR3 DNA: TGTGCCACCAGCAGAGATCTCCGGACAGGGGGCTACGAGCAGTACTTC. The chain employs TRBV15 and TRBJ2-7; TRBD1 matches at 10 bases. CDR1 is LNHNV and CDR2 is YYDKDF in the germline V gene (reference sequence). J gave up 3 bases and V 0 bases, and 5 bases lay outside the gene matches. This CDR3 has 16 residues.

This clone was found a few times. The V gene is TRBV11-2, the J gene TRBJ1-1; 8 positions match TRBD1. With 3 bases clipped from V and 0 bases from J, the junction kept 3 bases outside the gene matches. Germline CDR1 reads SGHAT; CDR2 reads FQNNGV. The CDR3 totals 15 residues. The CDR3 region is CASSFTGGMNTEAFF. The CDR3 DNA reads TGTGCCAGCAGCTTTACAGGGGGTATGAACACTGAAGCTTTCTTT.

The chain joins TRBV2 to TRBJ2-3; tentatively, D is TRBD2 (6 bases). Deletions cut 7 bases from V and 7 bases from J, with 27 bases between. CDR3 length: 17 residues. Germline CDR1 is SNHLY and CDR2 is FYNNEI. This CDR3 reads CASKNKVRDNSGYTQYF. The CDR3 nucleotides are TGTGCCAGCAAAAATAAGGTGCGGGATAATTCCGGATATACGCAGTATTTT.

The chain recombines TRBV5-4 with TRBJ1-2; D call uncertain. Between the trimmed V and J ends, which lost 0 bases and 0 bases, there was a span of 6 bases. Germline lookup yields CDR1 SGHNT and CDR2 YYREEE (reference sequence). There are 14 residues in the CDR3. The CDR3 DNA sequence: TGTGCCAGCAGCTTGGCTCCCACTAACTATGGCTACACCTTC. Its protein product is CASSLAPTNYGYTF.

This chain links TRBV4-1 with TRBJ2-3; TRBD2 agrees at 10 bases. Germline-derived CDR1 and CDR2 are MGHRA and YSYEKL. V shed 0 bases, J shed 2 bases, and the junction held 5 bases outside the gene matches. CDR3 length: 17 residues. The CDR3 region is CASSQEPSGSATDTQYF. CDR3 sequence (DNA): TGCGCCAGCAGCCAAGAGCCTAGCGGGAGTGCCACAGATACGCAGTATTTT.

The genes are TRBV10-1 and TRBJ2-3; D is uncertain. Germline CDR1 and CDR2: WNHNN and SYGVQD (reference sequence). This CDR3 is built from 14 residues. Trimming cost V 2 bases and J 6 bases, with 12 bases left between them. CDR3 in amino acids: CASSEGTGFDTQYF. CDR3 bases: TGCGCCAGCAGTGAGGGCACGGGCTTCGATACGCAGTATTTT.

Details on this clone: A much more abundant neighbour one base away suggests this may be a read error. This chain uses TRBV2 with TRBJ1-1; the D gene is possibly TRBD1 (5 bases). Germline CDR1 reads SNHLY; CDR2 reads FYNNEI. There are 12 residues in the CDR3. The CDR3 region is CVSRRGDTEAFF. The CDR3 DNA is TGTGTCAGCAGGAGGGGTGACACTGAAGCTTTCTTT.

The rearrangement joins TRBV18 to TRBJ2-5; 10 nucleotides line up with TRBD1. This CDR3 has 14 amino acids. V lost 2 bases and J lost 5; bases outside the gene matches: 2. Germline loops: CDR1 KGHSH, CDR2 LQKENI. The CDR3 is CASSPGTGDETQYF. The CDR3 nucleotides are TGTGCCAGCTCACCAGGGACAGGGGACGAGACCCAGTACTTC.

The CDR3 coding sequence is TGTGCCAGCAGCTTTGGGCTAGCGTCATCCTACAATGAGCAGTTCTTC. Translated, it gives CASSFGLASSYNEQFF. The chain has TRBV7-8 and TRBJ2-1, with D perhaps matching TRBD2 (6 bases). The V gene's germline CDR1 is SGHVS and CDR2 FQNEAQ. The CDR3 covers 16 residues. V lost 3 bases and J 1 base, leaving 13 bases between the germline ends.

This clone is classed as medium-sized. This sequence joins TRBV9 and TRBJ2-1; 7 bases are shared with TRBD2. The germline CDR1 and CDR2 sequences are SGDLS and YYNGEE. V lost 0 bases to trimming and J lost 7 bases; unmatched junction nucleotides: 4. The CDR3 has 14 amino acids. The CDR3 sequence: CASSVAGGTNEQFF. In DNA, the CDR3 is TGTGCCAGCAGCGTAGCGGGGGGAACAAATGAGCAGTTCTTC.

This clone was seen just once. V and J are TRBV4-2 and TRBJ2-5; D tentatively fits TRBD1 or TRBD2 (5 bases each). The V gene lost 0 bases and the J gene lost 1 base, with 15 bases spanning the gap. This CDR3 comprises 17 residues. Germline CDR1 reads LGHNA; CDR2 reads YNFKEQ. The CDR3 DNA follows: TGTGCCAGCAGCCAAGATTCTCTCGGGGCCTCCCAAGAGACCCAGTACTTC. As protein: CASSQDSLGASQETQYF.

This clone was seen a few times. The V gene is TRBV29-1, the J gene TRBJ2-2, with 7 bases matching TRBD1. This CDR3 is built from 12 residues. Losses at the gene ends were 6 bases for V and 6 bases for J; bases not matched to a gene: 4. Germline values: CDR1 SQVTM, CDR2 ANQGSEA. The chain's CDR3 is CSVVQGAGELFF. CDR3 DNA sequence: TGCAGCGTGGTTCAGGGGGCCGGGGAGCTGTTTTTT.

This chain joins TRBV23-1 and TRBJ1-2, with 7 bases that match TRBD1. TRBV23-1 is designated an ORF whose function remains uncertain. The CDR3 extends over 14 amino acids. J gave up 6 bases and V 5 bases, and 9 bases lay outside the gene matches. For the CDR3, the DNA is TGCGCCAGCAGTTACTTCCAAGGGGGCCATGGCTACACCTTC. It yields the protein CASSYFQGGHGYTF.

The rearrangement joins TRBV2 to TRBJ2-3; 13 bases match TRBD2. Germline CDR1 reads SNHLY; CDR2 reads FYNNEI. Losses at the gene ends were 11 bases for V and 6 bases for J; bases not matched to a gene: 8. This CDR3 contains 14 residues. The CDR3 protein is CAAKRLAGGDTQYF. Written as DNA, the CDR3 is TGTGCCGCAAAAAGACTAGCGGGGGGCGATACGCAGTATTTT. The whole variable domain, filled in from reference TRBV2 and TRBJ2-3, reads EPEVTQTPSHQVTQMGQEVILRCVPISNHLYFYWYRQILGQKVEFLVSFYNNEISEKSEIFDDQFSVERPDGSNFTLKIRSTKLEDSAMYFCAAKRLAGGDTQYFGPGTRLTVL.

V and J are TRBV2 and TRBJ2-5, with D possibly matching TRBD2 (5 bases). Germline CDR1 reads SNHLY; CDR2 reads FYNNEI. This CDR3 spans 14 amino acids. V shed 7 bases and J shed 4 bases, with 16 bases lying between them. This CDR3 reads CASTGGPLSETQYF. DNA for the CDR3: TGTGCCAGCACCGGCGGGCCTCTGTCAGAGACCCAGTACTTC.

This clone was found a few times. CDR3 nucleotides: TGCAGCGTTGAAGATGGGACCAGGGAGGTCTATGGCTACACCTTC. It codes for CSVEDGTREVYGYTF. This sequence joins TRBV29-1 and TRBJ1-2, with D perhaps matching TRBD1 (5 bases). V was trimmed by 0 bases and J by 4 bases, leaving 15 bases between them. Germline V gene data show CDR1 as SQVTM and CDR2 as ANQGSEA. This CDR3 spans 15 amino acids.

CDR3 protein: CASSLNTGDSNQPQHF. The CDR3 DNA follows: TGCGCCAGCAGCTTGAACACAGGGGATAGCAATCAGCCCCAGCATTTT. V and J are TRBV5-1 and TRBJ1-5, with 7 bases matching TRBD1. The trim removed 1 base at V and 0 bases at J, leaving 4 bases unmatched. The CDR3 totals 16 residues. Germline V lookup: CDR1 SGHRS, CDR2 YFSETQ.

V usage is TRBV7-8 and J usage is TRBJ1-4; TRBD1 matches at 7 bases. The germline CDR1 and CDR2 sequences are SGHVS and FQNEAQ. The CDR3 runs 14 residues. Germline trimming cut 3 bases from V and 7 bases from J; bases unmatched to any gene: 5. This CDR3 reads CASSLQGGSEKLFF. The CDR3 region has the DNA TGTGCCAGCAGCTTGCAGGGGGGAAGTGAAAAACTGTTTTTT. Full variable domain (remainder filled in from reference TRBV7-8 and TRBJ1-4): GAGVSQSPRYKVAKRGQDVALRCDPISGHVSLFWYQQALGQGPEFLTYFQNEAQLDKSGLPSDRFFAERPEGSVSTLKIQRTQQEDSAVYLCASSLQGGSEKLFFGSGTQLSVL.

This clone was detected once. The genes are TRBV5-4 and TRBJ2-2, with 11 bases matching TRBD1. After removal of 5 bases from V and 7 bases from J, the junction contained 4 bases not matched to a gene. The CDR3 spans 14 residues. Looked up from germline, CDR1 is SGHNT and CDR2 is YYREEE (reference sequence). The CDR3 DNA reads as TGTGCCAGCAGAACCGGGACAGGGGGCGGGGAGCTGTTTTTT. Its translation: CASRTGTGGGELFF.